The TCR beta chain under discussion was sequenced for a study of vaccination and CD4 T cells after COVID-19. Turning to the study itself: Researchers treated cells with overlapping spike peptides taken from SARS-CoV-2, HCoV-NL63, HCoV-OC43 and HCoV-229E.

Worth noting for this clonotype: Its antigen is undetermined.

At the Johns Hopkins FTIC core, DNA taken from cultured CD4+ T cells was sequenced by way of the Oncomine TCR Beta short-read assay. TCRdb fed the PCR reads into MiXCR, producing one record per CDR3 protein. Found here are 15,000 to 20,000 distinct CDR3 sequences, about 59% of them singletons; the top ten hold more than 15%. Time point in this sample: late sampling 161 to 241 days after vaccination in a few convalescent patients. Sample treatment: approximately nine-day PBMC culture with coronavirus spike peptide pools or control peptides (ViraFEST assay). CDR1 is SGHNT, CDR2 YENEEA, per germline. This CDR3 comprises 14 residues. J was trimmed by 3 bases and V by 5 bases; bases with no gene match: 1.

The chain joins TRBV11-3 to TRBJ2-1, with 10 bases that match TRBD2. Material: CD4+ T cells from blood, cultured in vitro, obtained about 7 months after SARS-CoV-2 vaccination. This clonotype was obtained from a human donor who had recovered from COVID-19. CDR3 region: CASSGLAVYNEQFF. In nucleotides, the CDR3 is TGTGCCAGCAGCGGACTAGCGGTCTACAATGAGCAGTTCTTC.